This TCR beta chain came from a study of T cell changes during pregnancy in multiple sclerosis. Method: immunoSEQ multiplex PCR; TCRdb's copy keeps in-frame clones and lacks some. This sample has around 69,000 clones, with over 80% found just once. V was clipped by 7 bases and J by 1 base; unmatched bases: 3. Germline assignment: CDR1 MNHNS and CDR2 SASEGT. This CDR3 has 13 amino acids. The chain combines TRBV6-1 with TRBJ2-7; 8 nucleotides agree with TRBD1. The sequences come from peripheral blood, collected in the first trimester of pregnancy. The receptor's source is a female donor with multiple sclerosis, enrolled in a pregnancy study. CDR3 DNA sequence: TGTGCCAGCACCAGACAGGGGTCCTACGAGCAGTACTTC. It yields the protein CASTRQGSYEQYF.